This T cell receptor (beta chain) emerged from a study of response to subunit inactivated influenza vaccine. TCRdb reprocessed the RT-PCR reads via MiXCR and lists one record per CDR3 protein. In the table there are some 480,000 distinct CDR3 sequences, approximately 11% of which are singletons. Turning to this clonotype: Its antigen remains unidentified.

Regarding the study as a whole: There was a suggestion from the authors that each seasonal influenza vaccination recruits few new T cells.

This CDR3 contains 17 residues. V lost 5 bases and J lost 0, with 19 bases in between. Here the sequenced sample was PBMCs from blood, taken about 40 days after vaccination. The chain combines TRBV12-3 or TRBV12-4 with TRBJ1-1; D perhaps matches TRBD1 (5 bases). The sequence was collected from a man aged 45 to 65 who received an inactivated influenza vaccine. The chain's CDR3 is CASSRLVQVRMNTEAFF. In nucleotides, the CDR3 is TGTGCCAGCAGTCGCCTAGTACAGGTGAGAATGAACACTGAAGCTTTCTTT.